Shown below are 17 T cell receptor beta chains from a single sample sequenced in a study of cytomegalovirus exposure and HLA in healthy donors. The PCR made use of 60 Vbeta and 13 Jbeta primers. The assay was immunoSEQ multiplex PCR, and TCRdb's table has in-frame clones only and misses some. The sample consists of over 250,000 clones, under 80% of them appearing once. The sequenced sample consisted of PBMCs. All receptors derive from a female donor in good health and CMV-seronegative.

This clone came up a few times. J is TRBJ2-7 and V is TRBV27; D possibly corresponds to TRBD2 (5 bases). V was shortened by 0 bases and J by 0 bases, with 9 bases between the two germline ends. Germline values: CDR1 MNHEY, CDR2 SMNVEV (reference sequence). There are 15 residues in the CDR3. The CDR3 spells CASSLSGSSSYEQYF. DNA for the CDR3: TGTGCCAGCAGTTTATCGGGGAGTTCCTCCTACGAGCAGTACTTC.

The chain has TRBV5-1 and TRBJ1-1; 9 bases map to TRBD1. V was pared by 2 bases and J by 3 bases, with 2 bases of the junction left unmatched. CDR1 is SGHRS, CDR2 YFSETQ, per germline. The CDR3 loop spans 14 amino acids. CDR3 amino acids: CASSLGQGYTEAFF. CDR3 coding DNA: TGCGCCAGCAGCTTAGGACAGGGGTACACTGAAGCTTTCTTT.

The J gene is TRBJ2-1, the V gene TRBV27, with TRBD2 matching over 11 bases. Per the germline V gene, CDR1 is MNHEY and CDR2 is SMNVEV (reference sequence). The CDR3 length is 18 residues. After removal of 3 bases from V and 3 bases from J, the junction contained 10 bases not matched to a gene. CDR3 residues: CASSFYQLSGRVYNEQFF. CDR3 sequence (DNA): TGTGCCAGCAGTTTTTACCAACTTAGCGGGAGGGTCTACAATGAGCAGTTCTTC.

The chain has TRBV9 and TRBJ1-4; no clear D gene. This CDR3 spans 14 amino acids. Germline CDR1 SGDLS, CDR2 YYNGEE. The V gene lost 3 bases and the J gene lost 1 base, with 7 bases spanning the gap. The CDR3 region is CASSAQQTNEKLFF. The DNA of the CDR3 is TGTGCCAGCAGCGCCCAACAAACTAATGAAAAACTGTTTTTT.

The rearrangement uses TRBV28 and TRBJ2-7; 7 bases line up with TRBD2. Trimming cost V 2 bases and J 2 bases; bases outside gene matches: 3. The CDR3 contains 14 residues. Germline assignment: CDR1 MDHEN and CDR2 SYDVKM. This CDR3 is CASSLLAEAYEQYF. The DNA of the CDR3 is TGTGCCAGCAGTTTACTAGCGGAGGCCTACGAGCAGTACTTC.

The V and J genes are TRBV5-1 and TRBJ1-1, with D unresolved. The germline CDR1 and CDR2 sequences are SGHRS and YFSETQ. CDR3 length: 14 amino acids. V was pared by 0 bases and J by 0 bases, with 6 bases between. The CDR3 reads CASSLVQLNTEAFF. The CDR3 DNA reads as TGCGCCAGCAGCTTGGTACAGCTGAACACTGAAGCTTTCTTT.

The chain uses TRBV4-1 and TRBJ2-5, with 8 bases that match TRBD2. The last part of the DNA fits TRBJ2-7 better; the J call may be wrong. The CDR3 has 15 amino acids. Germline CDR1 is MGHRA and CDR2 is YSYEKL. CDR3 DNA: TGCGCCAGCAGCCAAGTCAGCGGGAGCTCCTACGAGCAGTACTTC. This encodes CASSQVSGSSYEQYF.

The chain couples TRBV5-1 to TRBJ2-7, with a weak D call TRBD1 (5 bases). The CDR3 is made up of 18 amino acids. From germline, CDR1 is SGHRS and CDR2 YFSETQ. The V and J ends lost 4 bases and 2 bases respectively, with 25 bases between them. For the CDR3, the DNA is TGCGCCAGCAGCGAACGCCCGGCTGGGCAGGGATTCCCCTACGAGCAGTACTTC. Its translation: CASSERPAGQGFPYEQYF.

The V and J genes are TRBV5-1 and TRBJ2-1; 14 bases agree with TRBD2. The V segment lost 4 bases and the J segment 15 bases; nucleotides outside the gene matches: 9. The CDR3 is 14 residues long. In germline, CDR1 is SGHRS, CDR2 YFSETQ. CDR3 nucleotide sequence: TGCGCCAGCAGCCCGGGACTAGCGGGAGTGGGGGGGTTCTTC. It codes for CASSPGLAGVGGFF.

The V gene is TRBV4-1, the J gene TRBJ2-2, with D possibly matching TRBD1 (7 bases). Deletions cut 6 bases from V and 4 bases from J, with 18 bases between. The CDR3 spans 16 residues. CDR1 is MGHRA and CDR2 is YSYEKL in the germline V gene. The CDR3 coding sequence is TGCGCCAGCAGTCAAATGGGGCAGGGGGGCACCGGGGAGCTGTTTTTT. It translates to CASSQMGQGGTGELFF.

This chain uses TRBV13 with TRBJ2-1; weak D call: TRBD1 (8 bases). This CDR3 is built from 15 residues. From germline, CDR1 is PRHDT and CDR2 FYEKMQ (reference sequence). Between the trimmed V and J ends, which lost 0 bases and 9 bases, there was a span of 15 bases. The CDR3 is CASSLGDRGGGEQFF. DNA for the CDR3: TGTGCCAGCAGCTTAGGTGACAGGGGAGGGGGTGAGCAGTTCTTC.

This clone came up once. The chain employs TRBV7-9 and TRBJ2-1, with 10 bases that match TRBD1. The junction had 11 bases not matched to a gene; V was cut back by 4 bases and J by 5 bases. Germline-derived CDR1 and CDR2 are SEHNR and FQNEAQ (reference sequence). This CDR3 spans 17 amino acids. The chain's CDR3 is CASSYSWGTGANNEQFF. The CDR3 coding sequence is TGTGCCAGCAGCTATTCTTGGGGGACAGGGGCGAACAATGAGCAGTTCTTC.

As to this clone: The junction shows a germline mismatch at one end, possibly a read error. The chain combines TRBV11-2 with TRBJ1-2, with D perhaps TRBD1 (6 bases). The CDR3 runs to 15 residues. Germline V CDR1 and CDR2: SGHAT, FQNNGV. DNA for the CDR3: TGTGCCAGCAGCCTAGAACAGGGAAACAACTATGGCTACACCTTC. Its protein product is CASSLEQGNNYGYTF.

This clone has only a few counts. The chain carries TRBV14 and TRBJ1-5; TRBD1 might be the D (6 bases). This CDR3 has 16 residues. The V gene's germline CDR1 is SGHDN and CDR2 FVKESK. Trimming removed 5 bases at V and 6 bases at J, with 20 bases between. DNA of the CDR3: TGTGCCAGCAGCGTGCGACCTAAGACAGGTCCTCAGCCCCAGCATTTT. This encodes CASSVRPKTGPQPQHF. The full variable domain, rest sourced from reference TRBV14 and TRBJ1-5, is EAGVTQFPSHSVIEKGQTVTLRCDPISGHDNLYWYRRVMGKEIKFLLHFVKESKQDESGMPNNRFLAERTGGTYSTLKVQPAELEDSGVYFCASSVRPKTGPQPQHFGDGTRLSIL.

This chain links TRBV2 with TRBJ1-2, with D possibly TRBD1 on 6 matching bases. The CDR3 contains 11 residues. V lost 11 bases and J lost 6, with 13 bases in between. Germline CDR1 is SNHLY and CDR2 is FYNNEI. Here the CDR3 reads CAEVQGNGYTF. The CDR3 DNA reads as TGTGCCGAGGTACAGGGTAATGGCTACACCTTC.

This clone was seen only once. This chain connects TRBV5-1 to TRBJ1-3; D uncertain. The ends were cut back, 0 bases at V and 0 bases at J, with 7 bases in the middle. Germline-derived CDR1 and CDR2 are SGHRS and YFSETQ. This CDR3 contains 15 residues. The CDR3: CASSLGQTSGNTIYF. CDR3 nucleotides: TGCGCCAGCAGCTTGGGACAAACCTCTGGAAACACCATATATTTT.

The chain combines TRBV2 with TRBJ2-2, with 9 bases lining up with TRBD2. The germline V gene has CDR1 SNHLY and CDR2 FYNNEI. The V segment lost 5 bases and the J segment 4 bases; nucleotides outside the gene matches: 11. CDR3 length: 17 residues. The CDR3 nucleotides are TGTGCCAGCAGTATTCAATCTAGCGGGAAGGGCACCGGGGAGCTGTTTTTT. The encoded protein is CASSIQSSGKGTGELFF.